The T cell receptor beta chain described here comes from a study of blood T cell repertoires in COVID-19. Assay: immunoSEQ multiplex PCR; the TCRdb copy retains only in-frame clones and omits some. This table holds hundreds of thousands of clones, 85% to 95% found once. This clone was counted only a few times. CDR1 and CDR2 (germline): MNHNS, SASEGT. J lost 2 bases, V lost 1 base, and 6 bases had no gene match. The CDR3 totals 16 residues. This TCR came from a woman aged 18-29 years who had recovered from COVID-19. Sequenced sample: PBMCs or T cells enriched from blood (not recorded which). The J gene is TRBJ2-3, the V gene TRBV6-1, with TRBD2 matching over 7 bases. CDR3 amino acids: CASSEGTSQATDTQYF. CDR3 DNA: TGTGCCAGCAGTGAAGGGACTAGTCAGGCCACAGATACGCAGTATTTT.